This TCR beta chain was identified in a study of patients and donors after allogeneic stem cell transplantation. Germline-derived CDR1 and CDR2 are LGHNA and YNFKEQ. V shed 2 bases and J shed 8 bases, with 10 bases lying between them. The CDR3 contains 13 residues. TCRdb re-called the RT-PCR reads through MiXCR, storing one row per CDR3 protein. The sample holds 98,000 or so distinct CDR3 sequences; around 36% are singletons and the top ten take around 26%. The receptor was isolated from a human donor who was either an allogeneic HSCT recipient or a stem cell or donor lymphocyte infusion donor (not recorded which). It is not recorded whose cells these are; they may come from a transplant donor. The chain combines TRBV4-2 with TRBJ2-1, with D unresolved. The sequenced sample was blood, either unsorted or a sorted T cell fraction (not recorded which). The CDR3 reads CASSQPQDHEQFF. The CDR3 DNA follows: TGTGCCAGCAGCCAACCGCAGGACCATGAGCAGTTCTTC.